The source of this T cell receptor beta chain is a study of T cells after yellow fever vaccination (dated by TCRdb to between 2018 and 2021). About the full investigation: The SMART-Seq v4 Ultra Low Input RNA kit was used to prepare libraries from fractions with low cell numbers. To track T-cell clones before and after primary and booster YFV17D yellow fever vaccination, bulk TCR alpha and beta repertoires were sequenced longitudinally. Two healthy male donors, one aged 18 to 29 and one aged 30 to 40 years, were included in the cohort. Blood samples were taken at several timepoints before and after primary and secondary immunization, and bulk PBMC replicates and cell subsets were isolated. What the authors observed across the whole study: The secondary T-cell response was found to be weaker but faster than the primary response, with a peak reached on day 5 rather than on day 15. Most clones expanded after primary vaccination (almost 97% of CD4 and roughly 88% of CD8) were re-detected after the booster, suggesting that broad memory maintenance occurred. Only a couple of donors were included in the study, so the extent to which the findings can be generalized is limited. Because abundant contaminating clonotypes from the bulk population could be contained in FACS-sorted repertoires, computational filtering was required. A small share of clonotypes was detected in both CD4 and CD8 compartments, with the overlap likely arising from convergent recombination.

The treatment or condition label corresponds to: live attenuated yellow fever vaccine strain. PBMCs were isolated from peripheral blood using a standard Ficoll-Paque protocol. CD4 and CD8 T-cell fractions were isolated with Dynabeads CD4 and CD8 positive selection kits. RNA was extracted with TriZol from bulk PBMCs, CD4 and CD8 fractions, and dextramer-positive and dextramer-negative fractions. Ten or more counts support this clonotype. Its cognate antigen has yet to be identified. Per-base quality was not reported, and no clone a single base away is much larger than it. Reads for this sample came from an Illumina NovaSeq 6000. TCR cDNA was synthesized by 5'RACE template switching, through which a universal primer site and unique molecular identifiers were introduced. Priming for cDNA synthesis came from both the TCR alpha and TCR beta constant segments. Libraries were amplified in two PCR steps, with sample barcodes and sequencing adapters added in the second step. Libraries were sequenced on Illumina HiSeq 2500 (2x100 bp) or NovaSeq (2x150 bp). Regarding the original processing steps: Reads were demultiplexed and collapsed into UMI consensus sequences with MIGEC, and V(D)J alignment was performed with MiXCR. Using edgeR on replicate PBMC samples, clonotypes were called vaccine-responding if FDR was below 0.01 and the log2 fold change was above 5 up to day 15. Bulk clonotypes were assigned CD4 or CD8 identity according to which sequenced CD4 or CD8 repertoire held them at higher abundance. TCRdb took the public reads, trimmed them with fastp at Q25, ran MiXCR for clone calling and kept in-frame beta chains. Rows are combined by CDR3 protein, so each entry shows the most common genes and DNA. The V and J calls here are based on TCRdb, not the publication. Within this sample are about 220,000 distinct CDR3 sequences, with 3% to 3.5% of them counted one time only. The top ten clones comprise less than 3.5% of the sample.

Reading the germline V gene (reference sequence) gives CDR1 DFQATT and CDR2 SNEGSKA. V is trimmed back by 3 bases and J by 4 bases, and the junction contains 8 bases that no gene match accounts for. The CDR3 sequence holds 15 residues, the cysteine and phenylalanine included. Of the read, only the CDR3 DNA is kept; its 45 bases are in frame from base 1. This sample comprised CD4+ T cells sorted from PBMCs, obtained 10 days after the yellow fever booster vaccination. This receptor was taken from a man between 18 and 29 years old who received the YFV17D yellow fever vaccine. The sequence is built from TRBV20-1 and TRBJ2-1, with 8 bases matching TRBD2. The nucleotide sequence reads as follows: TGCAGTGCTAGCTCTGAGCGGGGGATTTACAATGAGCAGTTCTTC. Its protein product is CSASSERGIYNEQFF.